Shown below are 25 T cell receptor beta chains from a single sample sequenced in a study of response to subunit inactivated influenza vaccine. A single record per CDR3 protein comes from TCRdb applying MiXCR to the RT-PCR reads. This sample has around 490,000 distinct CDR3 sequences, with less than 8% found just once. Sequencing was performed on PBMCs from blood, taken around 25 months after vaccination. The receptors come from a man aged 50-75 years who received an inactivated influenza vaccine.

This clonotype has a count of ten or more. V gene TRBV20-1 combines with J gene TRBJ1-4; TRBD1 matches 8 bases. The CDR3 extends over 12 amino acids. CDR1 DFQATT and CDR2 SNEGSKA come from the germline V gene (reference sequence). V trimming: 5 bases; J trimming: 7 bases; junction bases outside the gene matches: 3. The CDR3 DNA reads as TGCAGTGCTCGGACAGGGATTGAAAAACTGTTTTTT. This sequence encodes CSARTGIEKLFF.

This clonotype occurred a few times. The V call is TRBV27, the J call TRBJ2-7; D gene ambiguous. The CDR3 has 16 residues. The V end lost 6 bases, the J end lost 2 bases, and 20 bases lay between the germline ends. Germline CDR1 reads MNHEY; CDR2 reads SMNVEV (reference sequence). The CDR3 sequence: CASRLTYKSPTYEQYF. The DNA for the CDR3 is TGTGCCAGCAGACTAACTTATAAAAGCCCAACCTACGAGCAGTACTTC.

A few counts support this clonotype. V gene TRBV6-2 or TRBV6-3 combines with J gene TRBJ1-5; D may be TRBD1 (5 bases). The CDR3 covers 13 residues. The germline V gene has CDR1 MNHEY and CDR2 SVGEGT. Trimming took 6 bases from V and 6 from J, leaving 12 bases between them. The CDR3 loop is CASRDTGFQPQHF. The CDR3 region has the DNA TGTGCCAGCAGGGACACGGGATTTCAGCCCCAGCATTTT.

This clonotype has at least ten counts. The chain has TRBV20-1 and TRBJ2-7; 9 bases align to TRBD2. The CDR3 has 15 amino acids. Germline CDR1 is DFQATT and CDR2 is SNEGSKA (reference sequence). J gave up 0 bases and V 5 bases, and 8 bases lay outside the gene matches. The CDR3 DNA is TGCAGTGCTGCCCGAAGCGGGAGGCCCTCCTACGAGCAGTACTTC. Protein sequence: CSAARSGRPSYEQYF.

This chain joins TRBV7-8 and TRBJ2-3; unclear D gene. The germline V gene has CDR1 SGHVS and CDR2 FQNEAQ. V was cut by 4 bases and J by 11 bases, with 22 bases left in between. CDR3 length: 15 residues. The CDR3: CASSSSGPRAVGQYF. The CDR3 nucleotides are TGTGCCAGCAGCTCTTCCGGGCCTAGGGCTGTGGGGCAGTATTTT.

This clonotype was observed many times. The chain recombines TRBV25-1 with TRBJ1-4; D remains ambiguous. V shed 5 bases and J shed 7 bases, with 11 bases lying between them. The CDR3 length is 13 residues. Germline-derived CDR1 and CDR2 are MGHDK and SYGVNS. The CDR3 coding sequence is TGTGCCAGCAGTTGGAGGTCTGGTGAAAAACTGTTTTTT. It encodes CASSWRSGEKLFF. Looking up the rest from reference TRBV25-1 and TRBJ1-4 gives the full variable domain: EADIYQTPRYLVIGTGKKITLECSQTMGHDKMYWYQQDPGMELHLIHYSYGVNSTEKGDLSSESTVSRIRTEHFPLTLESARPSHTSQYLCASSWRSGEKLFFGSGTQLSVL.

The sample holds a few counts of this clonotype. The V gene is TRBV3-1, the J gene TRBJ2-4; unclear D gene. The CDR3 runs to 13 residues. Germline CDR1 is LGHDT and CDR2 is YNNKEL (reference sequence). With 0 bases removed from V and 7 bases from J, the gap between germline ends came to 7 bases. CDR3 DNA: TGTGCCAGCAGCCAAGATCGGGTGAACATTCAGTACTTC. It is translated as CASSQDRVNIQYF.

This clonotype was seen at least ten times. The chain links TRBV6-5 to TRBJ1-1; maybe TRBD1 (5 bases). CDR1 and CDR2 (germline): MNHEY, SVGAGI. CDR3 length: 15 amino acids. Trimming took 4 bases from V and 1 from J, leaving 13 bases between them. CDR3 sequence reads: CASSFTGTENTEAFF. CDR3 sequence (DNA): TGTGCCAGCAGTTTTACCGGGACGGAGAACACTGAAGCTTTCTTT.

CDR3 sequence: CASGALGRTGQPQHF. Written as DNA, the CDR3 is TGTGCCAGCGGGGCCTTGGGGAGGACCGGCCAGCCCCAGCATTTT. J is TRBJ1-5 and V is TRBV2, with TRBD1 as a possible D gene (5 bases). Germline V gene data show CDR1 as SNHLY and CDR2 as FYNNEI. Between the trimmed V and J ends, which lost 8 bases and 7 bases, there was a span of 21 bases. The CDR3 is 15 amino acids.

In this sample, this clonotype turned up many times. The chain joins TRBV12-3 or TRBV12-4 to TRBJ2-1; the D gene is possibly TRBD2 (6 bases). Trimming removed 6 bases from V and 9 bases from J, with 21 bases in between. The CDR3 totals 15 residues. CDR3 region: CASRRPGLSTGEQFF. DNA for the CDR3: TGTGCCAGCAGGCGACCGGGACTTAGCACGGGTGAGCAGTTCTTC.

This clonotype was seen only a few times. The chain has TRBV5-5 and TRBJ2-2; 8 bases agree with TRBD1. Trimming cost V 1 base and J 1 base; bases outside gene matches: 9. CDR1 is SGHKS, CDR2 YYEKEE, per germline (reference sequence). The CDR3 extends over 18 amino acids. Written as DNA, the CDR3 is TGTGCCAGCAGCTTGTCCGGGACAGGATTTCGGAACACCGGGGAGCTGTTTTTT. This gives the protein CASSLSGTGFRNTGELFF.

In its sample, this clonotype was seen many times. This rearrangement joins TRBV12-3 or TRBV12-4 to TRBJ2-7; 12 bases agree with TRBD2. V lost 6 bases to trimming and J lost 1 base; unmatched junction nucleotides: 7. This CDR3 is 16 amino acids long. The DNA of the CDR3 is TGTGCCAGCAGCTTCATGGGGACTAGCGGGTCCTACGAGCAGTACTTC. Its protein is CASSFMGTSGSYEQYF.

In this sample, this clonotype turned up a few times. The V call is TRBV11-2, the J call TRBJ2-1; D remains unclear. The V gene lost 1 base and the J gene lost 13 bases, with 11 bases spanning the gap. The CDR3 length is 12 residues. Germline lookup yields CDR1 SGHAT and CDR2 FQNNGV. The DNA for the CDR3 is TGTGCCAGCAGCTTAGTCAGTACTTCCCAGTTCTTC. Its translation: CASSLVSTSQFF.

The CDR3 DNA sequence: TGCAGCGTTGAAGGGGTGAAGGGTAGCGGATACAATGAGCAGTTCTTC. It encodes CSVEGVKGSGYNEQFF. The rearrangement links TRBV29-1 to TRBJ2-1; weak D call: TRBD2 (6 bases). The CDR3 sequence is 16 residues long. V lost 1 base and J 4 bases, leaving 17 bases between the germline ends. Germline V gene sequence: CDR1 SQVTM, CDR2 ANQGSEA.

This clonotype has a handful of counts. V gene TRBV28 combines with J gene TRBJ1-1; no firm D call. With 6 bases removed from V and 8 bases from J, the gap between germline ends came to 7 bases. The CDR3 is 10 residues long. The germline CDR1 and CDR2 sequences are MDHEN and SYDVKM. The CDR3 nucleotides are TGTGCCAGCAGCAGACGGGAAGCTTTCTTT. It encodes CASSRREAFF.

In its sample, this clonotype was seen a few times. The chain has TRBV7-8 and TRBJ2-5, with TRBD2 identical over 8 bases. Germline CDR1 and CDR2: SGHVS and FQNEAQ. This CDR3 comprises 19 residues. The trim removed 1 base at V and 0 bases at J, leaving 13 bases unmatched. In DNA, the CDR3 is TGTGCCAGCAGCTTAGGGAGGCTAGCGGGCGTTATCAACCAAGAGACCCAGTACTTC. Protein product: CASSLGRLAGVINQETQYF.

Only a few counts were recorded for this clonotype. The chain recombines TRBV4-1 with TRBJ1-2; D call uncertain. The CDR3 loop spans 14 amino acids. CDR1 and CDR2 (germline): MGHRA, YSYEKL. V lost 9 bases, J lost 3 bases, and 17 bases lay in between. In nucleotides, the CDR3 is TGCGCCAGTGGACGAGGGAATTCGGACTATGGCTACACCTTC. Residues: CASGRGNSDYGYTF.

The rearrangement joins TRBV20-1 to TRBJ2-1; TRBD2 aligns across 13 bases. J was trimmed by 7 bases and V by 6 bases; bases with no gene match: 9. The CDR3 has 15 amino acids. Germline V gene data show CDR1 as DFQATT and CDR2 as SNEGSKA (reference sequence). CDR3 residues: CSAPTSGGAKNEQFF. Here the CDR3 DNA reads TGCAGTGCGCCTACTAGCGGGGGGGCCAAGAATGAGCAGTTCTTC.

The DNA of the CDR3 is TGCAGTGCTATTAGCCTAAACCCTAACACAGATACGCAGTATTTT. Its translation is CSAISLNPNTDTQYF. V is TRBV20-1 and J is TRBJ2-3; D ambiguous. The V end was cut by 4 bases, the J end by 2 bases, with 16 bases between. The germline CDR1 and CDR2 sequences are DFQATT and SNEGSKA (reference sequence). This CDR3 is 15 amino acids long.

This clonotype was observed a handful of times. The chain combines TRBV4-2 with TRBJ2-3; 12 nucleotides agree with TRBD2. Germline V gives CDR1 LGHNA, CDR2 YNFKEQ. The CDR3 totals 17 residues. V shed 4 bases and J 3 bases; nucleotides not matched to a gene: 8. CDR3 loop: CASSRATSGSVTDTQYF. Here the CDR3 DNA reads TGTGCCAGCAGCCGAGCGACTAGCGGGAGTGTGACAGATACGCAGTATTTT.

This clonotype has only a few counts. The chain carries TRBV9 and TRBJ2-2; D perhaps matches TRBD2 (6 bases). Germline V gene lookup returns CDR1 SGDLS and CDR2 YYNGEE. The CDR3 totals 15 residues. V lost 3 bases, J lost 6 bases, and 15 bases lay in between. The CDR3, as DNA: TGTGCCAGCAGCGGGGGGGTCTCGCGGTCCGGGGAGCTGTTTTTT. It encodes CASSGGVSRSGELFF.

The chain combines TRBV18 with TRBJ1-2; 9 nucleotides line up with TRBD1. Trimming cost V 6 bases and J 3 bases; bases outside gene matches: 14. The CDR3 extends over 17 amino acids. Germline lookup yields CDR1 KGHSH and CDR2 LQKENI. The CDR3 sequence is CASSSGTGNRRDYGYTF. DNA of the CDR3: TGTGCCAGCTCCTCCGGGACAGGGAACCGTAGAGACTATGGCTACACCTTC.

This clonotype was counted between two and nine times. V and J are TRBV15 and TRBJ2-7; D is undetermined. Looked up from germline, CDR1 is LNHNV and CDR2 is YYDKDF (reference sequence). The CDR3 is 14 amino acids. Deletions cut 0 bases from V and 6 bases from J, with 12 bases between. CDR3 residues: CATSREHSLAEQYF. In nucleotides, the CDR3 is TGTGCCACCAGCAGAGAACATAGTTTGGCCGAGCAGTACTTC.

The chain employs TRBV6-5 and TRBJ2-7; TRBD1 might be the D (6 bases). This CDR3 is 16 amino acids long. CDR1 MNHEY and CDR2 SVGAGI come from the germline V gene. V was shortened by 2 bases and J by 5 bases, with 19 bases between the two germline ends. The CDR3 loop is CASSYRVGTRGDEQYF. As DNA, the CDR3 is TGTGCCAGCAGTTACCGGGTCGGGACACGGGGCGACGAGCAGTACTTC.

This clonotype was seen more than once but under ten times. The J gene is TRBJ1-2, the V gene TRBV4-1, with TRBD1 matching 8 bases. The J segment lost 1 base and the V segment lost 2 bases, leaving 9 bases of the junction unmatched. CDR1 is MGHRA and CDR2 is YSYEKL in the germline V gene. There are 17 residues in the CDR3. The chain's CDR3 is CASSQNLGTGVNYGYTF. DNA of the CDR3: TGCGCCAGCAGCCAAAACCTCGGGACAGGAGTTAACTATGGCTACACCTTC.